Listed below are T cell receptor beta chains from one sample, sequenced in a study of vaccination effects on CD4 cells after COVID-19. Antigens for these TCRs are unknown. Profiling relied on immunoSEQ multiplex PCR, and the TCRdb table lists in-frame clones only, not all of them. The profile shows tens of thousands of clones, roughly 86% of them singletons. Sequencing used CD4+ T cells from PBMCs cultured with HCoV-NL63 spike peptides, obtained after COVID-19 vaccination. These receptors originate from a human donor who received a COVID-19 vaccine. Some clones in this sample may be carry-over from other donors' samples. Both conserved end residues are part of each CDR3. D genes are given only for firm matches. Not every row has a clone size; where given, it reads once, few, many or a size class.

TRBD1	.	TRBV5-1	TRBJ1-2	CASSSRDSINYGYTF	TGCGCCAGCAGCTCCCGGGACAGCATTAACTATGGCTACACCTTC
.	.	TRBV6-1	TRBJ1-4	CASSDGRLNNEKLFF	TGTGCCAGCAGTGATGGTCGTTTGAATAATGAAAAACTGTTTTTT
.	.	TRBV29-1	TRBJ2-4	CSVRSGSLKNIQYF	TGCAGCGTGAGGTCGGGAAGCCTCAAAAACATTCAGTACTTC
TRBD2	.	TRBV4-3	TRBJ2-2	CASSQELKRGGNTGELFF	TGCGCCAGCAGCCAAGAATTGAAACGGGGGGGGAACACCGGGGAGCTGTTTTTT
.	.	TRBV6-2/TRBV6-3	TRBJ1-1	CASSPPTVRAFF	TGTGCCAGCAGTCCCCCCACAGTCCGAGCTTTCTTT
.	.	TRBV6-6	TRBJ1-4	CASNPWAQYEKLFF	TGTGCCAGCAACCCGTGGGCGCAGTACGAAAAACTGTTTTTT
TRBD1	.	TRBV6-2/TRBV6-3	TRBJ1-2	CASSYGQGAFGYTF	TGTGCCAGCAGTTACGGACAGGGGGCCTTTGGCTACACCTTC
.	.	TRBV11-2	TRBJ2-5	CASSPFGGGDQETQYF	TGTGCCAGCAGCCCATTTGGAGGGGGGGACCAAGAGACCCAGTACTTC
.	.	TRBV5-1	TRBJ2-3	CASSFSTDTQYF	TGCGCCAGCAGCTTTAGCACAGATACGCAGTATTTT
.	.	TRBV2	TRBJ1-1	CASPARNTEAFF	TGTGCCAGCCCTGCAAGGAACACTGAAGCTTTCTTT
.	once	TRBV7-3	TRBJ2-3	CASSLNPGGDTQYF	TGTGCCAGCAGCTTAAACCCCGGGGGAGATACGCAGTATTTT
.	.	TRBV28	TRBJ2-5	CASTRGGRFRGQETQYF	TGTGCCAGCACCCGGGGCGGACGGTTCAGAGGTCAAGAGACCCAGTACTTC
TRBD1	once	TRBV2	TRBJ2-2	CASIRTGATGELFF	TGTGCCAGCATCCGGACAGGGGCCACCGGGGAGCTGTTTTTT
.	.	TRBV5-1	TRBJ1-4	CASSLDTNEKLFF	TGCGCCAGCAGCTTGGACACTAATGAAAAACTGTTTTTT
.	.	TRBV30	TRBJ1-2	CAWSVPPGNYGYTF	TGTGCCTGGAGTGTACCCCCAGGGAACTATGGCTACACCTTC
.	.	TRBV7-3	TRBJ2-2	CASSLDRRGTGELFF	TGTGCCAGCAGCTTGGACAGACGCGGAACCGGGGAGCTGTTTTTT
.	.	TRBV3-1/TRBV3-2	TRBJ1-1	CASSQSRNTEAFF	TGTGCCAGCAGCCAATCGAGGAACACTGAAGCTTTCTTT
.	.	TRBV30	TRBJ1-1	CAWSGRNTEAFF	TGTGCCTGGAGTGGACGAAACACTGAAGCTTTCTTT
.	.	TRBV19	TRBJ1-1	CASSMLRNTEAFF	TGTGCCAGTAGTATGCTGAGGAACACTGAAGCTTTCTTT
.	.	TRBV7-8	TRBJ2-2	CASSPIGRSSTGELFF	TGTGCCAGCAGCCCCATAGGGCGGTCGTCTACCGGGGAGCTGTTTTTT
TRBD2	.	TRBV9	TRBJ2-3	CASSVAASGDEGTDTQYF	TGTGCCAGCAGCGTAGCGGCTAGCGGGGATGAAGGCACAGATACGCAGTATTTT
.	.	TRBV5-1	TRBJ2-1	CASSLGGDNEQFF	TGCGCCAGCAGCTTGGGAGGAGACAATGAGCAGTTCTTC
TRBD2	once	TRBV7-2	TRBJ2-3	CASSLDWSGGTDTQYF	TGTGCCAGCAGCTTAGATTGGAGCGGGGGCACAGATACGCAGTATTTT
TRBD1	.	TRBV4-3	TRBJ2-3	CASSQVGTGGLDTQYF	TGCGCCAGCAGCCAAGTGGGGACAGGGGGCTTAGATACGCAGTATTTT
.	.	TRBV7-9	TRBJ1-2	CASSPSGNGYTF	TGTGCCAGCAGCCCCAGCGGGAATGGCTACACCTTC
.	.	TRBV27	TRBJ1-2	CASSPLGRPAGPVNYGYTF	TGTGCCAGCAGTCCCCTTGGCAGGCCCGCGGGTCCCGTTAACTATGGCTACACCTTC
.	few	TRBV7-8	TRBJ2-5	CASSFGRQQETQYF	TGTGCCAGCAGCTTTGGGCGGCAACAAGAGACCCAGTACTTC